The rows below give T cell receptor beta chains drawn from one sample of a study of shared clonotypes between healthy human individuals. Method: immunoSEQ multiplex PCR; TCRdb's copy keeps in-frame clones and lacks some. The sample carries about 2.1 million clones, roughly 93% recorded once. Sample: naive CD8+ T cells from PBMCs. The receptors here all came from a man aged 18-30 years in good health. Some clones in this sample may be carry-over from other donors' samples. CDR3s include the opening cysteine and the closing phenylalanine or tryptophan. D genes are given only for firm matches. Expanded clones get a size class; other rows say once, few or many, or leave the size out.

abundance	v_gene	len	d_gene	j_gene	CDR3aa	CDR3nt
.	TRBV27	14	.	TRBJ2-7	CASSPLQGTYEQYF	TGTGCCAGCAGTCCCTTACAGGGTACCTACGAGCAGTACTTC
.	TRBV6-1	15	TRBD1	TRBJ1-1	CASSDRAGGGTEAFF	TGTGCCAGCAGCGACCGGGCAGGGGGCGGGACTGAAGCTTTCTTT
.	TRBV19	15	.	TRBJ2-7	CASSVRDTGLYEQYF	TGTGCCAGTAGTGTCCGGGACACCGGTTTGTACGAGCAGTACTTC
.	TRBV5-1	14	TRBD1	TRBJ1-1	CASSLTGQSTEAFF	TGCGCCAGCAGCTTGACGGGACAGAGCACTGAAGCTTTCTTT
.	TRBV5-1	16	TRBD2	TRBJ2-5	CASSPEGLAGGETQYF	TGCGCCAGCAGCCCCGAGGGACTAGCGGGAGGAGAGACCCAGTACTTC
once	TRBV28	13	.	TRBJ2-7	CASSLLRGVEQYF	TGTGCCAGCAGCCTACTGAGAGGGGTCGAGCAGTACTTC
.	TRBV5-6	18	TRBD1	TRBJ2-7	CASRQQGKFLTSSYEQYF	TGTGCCAGCAGGCAACAGGGGAAATTTCTAACGAGCTCCTACGAGCAGTACTTC
.	TRBV28	16	.	TRBJ2-5	CASSFRMGRSQETQYF	TGTGCCAGCAGTTTTCGGATGGGCCGCTCTCAAGAGACCCAGTACTTC
.	TRBV28	15	.	TRBJ2-7	CASSSKDQFYYEQYF	TGTGCCAGCAGTTCCAAGGACCAATTCTACTACGAGCAGTACTTC
.	TRBV27	15	TRBD2	TRBJ2-3	CASSRLAGDPDTQYF	TGTGCCAGCTCAAGACTAGCGGGAGATCCAGATACGCAGTATTTT
.	TRBV28	17	.	TRBJ1-5	CASTHQPGQGMYQPQHF	TGTGCCAGCACCCATCAGCCCGGGCAGGGTATGTATCAGCCCCAGCATTTT
.	TRBV9	15	.	TRBJ1-2	CASSVDGRGSYGYTF	TGTGCCAGCAGCGTAGATGGCAGGGGATCCTATGGCTACACCTTC
.	TRBV5-6	15	TRBD1	TRBJ1-6	CASSLTTGVDSPLHF	TGTGCCAGCAGCTTAACAACAGGGGTGGATTCACCCCTCCACTTT
.	TRBV10-3	14	TRBD2	TRBJ2-3	CASQTSGRSDTQYF	TGTGCCAGCCAGACTAGCGGGAGGTCAGATACGCAGTATTTT
.	TRBV7-3	18	TRBD1	TRBJ2-6	CASSRKGTGGTGANVLTF	TGTGCCAGCAGCCGAAAAGGGACAGGGGGCACTGGGGCCAACGTCCTGACTTTC
.	TRBV5-6	16	TRBD2	TRBJ2-7	CASSLGTSGRVSEQYF	TGTGCCAGCAGCTTGGGGACTAGCGGGAGAGTAAGCGAGCAGTACTTC
.	TRBV27	16	.	TRBJ2-1	CASSASRVTLHNEQFF	TGTGCCAGCAGTGCTTCGCGGGTTACCCTCCACAATGAGCAGTTCTTC
.	TRBV10-1	13	TRBD1	TRBJ1-4	CAVQGASNEKLFF	TGCGCCGTTCAGGGGGCGTCTAATGAAAAACTGTTTTTT
.	TRBV25-1	16	.	TRBJ2-1	CASSVPGDFLYNEQFF	TGTGCCAGCAGTGTACCAGGGGACTTCCTTTACAATGAGCAGTTCTTC
.	TRBV9	16	TRBD2	TRBJ2-3	CASSVPRAGGPDTQYF	TGTGCCAGCAGCGTACCGCGAGCGGGAGGGCCAGATACGCAGTATTTT
.	TRBV19	15	TRBD2	TRBJ2-1	CASSIGAGARNEQFF	TGTGCCAGTAGTATCGGCGCGGGAGCCCGCAATGAGCAGTTCTTC
.	TRBV10-3	19	TRBD2	TRBJ2-6	CAISESETSGSSGANVLTF	TGTGCCATCAGTGAGTCGGAGACTAGCGGTAGCTCTGGGGCCAACGTCCTGACTTTC
.	TRBV27	15	.	TRBJ2-3	CASSLQKINTDTQYF	TGTGCCAGCAGTTTACAGAAAATCAACACAGATACGCAGTATTTT
.	TRBV7-7	14	TRBD1	TRBJ2-7	CASSLGDRGYEQYF	TGTGCCAGCAGCTTAGGAGACAGGGGGTACGAGCAGTACTTC
once	TRBV27	16	.	TRBJ2-5	CASSPLGWDGAETQYF	TGTGCCAGCAGTCCACTGGGGTGGGATGGGGCAGAGACCCAGTACTTC
.	TRBV5-1	16	.	TRBJ1-2	CASSSLDSRANYGYTF	TGCGCCAGCAGCTCCTTAGACTCCAGAGCTAACTATGGCTACACCTTC
.	TRBV10-3	15	TRBD2	TRBJ2-7	CAISDRTSVGDEQYF	TGTGCCATCAGTGATCGGACTAGCGTGGGCGACGAGCAGTACTTC
.	TRBV7-9	14	.	TRBJ1-1	CASSLGIGRRDAFF	TGTGCCAGCAGCTTAGGGATCGGGCGCAGGGATGCTTTCTTT
.	TRBV27	13	.	TRBJ2-3	CASSPSWENTQYF	TGTGCCAGCAGTCCGTCGTGGGAGAATACGCAGTATTTT
.	TRBV25-1	13	TRBD1	TRBJ2-3	CATEGQSTDTQYF	TGTGCCACCGAGGGACAGAGCACAGATACGCAGTATTTT
.	TRBV13	16	.	TRBJ2-7	CASSTPSNVGSYEQYF	TGTGCCAGCAGCACCCCTAGCAACGTTGGGTCCTACGAGCAGTACTTC
once	TRBV9	15	TRBD1	TRBJ2-1	CASSVVSGQEGEQFF	TGTGCCAGCAGCGTAGTCTCGGGACAGGAGGGTGAGCAGTTCTTC
.	TRBV29-1	11	TRBD1	TRBJ1-2	CSVVTGKGYTF	TGCAGCGTTGTGACAGGGAAGGGCTACACCTTC
.	TRBV6-6	12	.	TRBJ1-2	CASRQQAAGYTF	TGTGCCAGCAGGCAACAGGCCGCCGGCTACACCTTC
.	TRBV11-2	15	TRBD2	TRBJ2-7	CASSLISGSQYEQYF	TGTGCCAGCAGCTTAATTAGCGGGAGTCAGTACGAGCAGTACTTC
.	TRBV15	15	TRBD1	TRBJ2-7	CATSTRQGDSYEQYF	TGTGCCACCAGCACGCGACAGGGGGACTCCTACGAGCAGTACTTC
few	TRBV27	13	.	TRBJ2-6	CASSLRGANVLTF	TGTGCCAGCAGTTTAAGAGGGGCCAACGTCCTGACTTTC
.	TRBV7-9	15	TRBD1	TRBJ2-7	CASSFTGQGLYEQYF	TGTGCCAGCAGCTTCACGGGACAGGGGCTCTACGAGCAGTACTTC
once	TRBV7-9	16	.	TRBJ2-1	CASSFRTDVSYNEQFF	TGTGCCAGCAGCTTCCGGACCGACGTGAGCTACAATGAGCAGTTCTTC
once	TRBV25-1	13	.	TRBJ2-1	CASSEGIRNEQFF	TGTGCCAGCAGTGAAGGGATCCGCAATGAGCAGTTCTTC
.	TRBV6-1	9	TRBD1	TRBJ2-7	CASSEDRDF	TGTGCCAGCAGCGAGGACAGGGACTTC
once	TRBV7-9	15	TRBD1	TRBJ2-7	CASSPRDRVFYEQYF	TGTGCCAGCAGCCCACGGGACAGGGTATTCTACGAGCAGTACTTC
.	TRBV7-9	12	.	TRBJ2-3	CASSYATDTQYF	TGTGCCAGCAGCTACGCCACAGATACGCAGTATTTT
.	TRBV7-8	14	.	TRBJ1-2	CASSLNRSPDGYTF	TGTGCCAGCAGCCTAAACCGATCACCGGATGGCTACACCTTC
.	TRBV18	15	.	TRBJ2-1	CASSPEGFSYNEQFF	TGTGCCAGCTCACCAGAGGGGTTCTCCTACAATGAGCAGTTCTTC
.	TRBV28	14	.	TRBJ1-5	CASSLGVGDQPQHF	TGTGCCAGCAGTTTAGGCGTGGGGGACCAGCCCCAGCATTTT
once	TRBV5-6	14	.	TRBJ2-7	CASSLIGSFYEQYF	TGTGCCAGCAGCTTGATTGGCAGCTTCTACGAGCAGTACTTC
.	TRBV28	14	.	TRBJ2-2	CASSFTTNTGELFF	TGTGCCAGCAGTTTTACCACGAACACCGGGGAGCTGTTTTTT
.	TRBV7-9	16	TRBD2	TRBJ2-7	CASSSSRGRGSYEQYF	TGTGCCAGCAGCTCTTCTCGCGGGAGGGGCTCCTACGAGCAGTACTTC
.	TRBV6-6	14	.	TRBJ1-2	CASSYSETDYGYTF	TGTGCCAGCAGTTACTCTGAGACAGACTATGGCTACACCTTC
.	TRBV19	13	TRBD1	TRBJ1-2	CASSEGGRYGYTF	TGTGCCAGTAGTGAAGGGGGCAGGTATGGCTACACCTTC
.	TRBV5-1	17	TRBD2	TRBJ2-1	CASSFLSSGRPDIEQFF	TGCGCCAGCAGCTTCCTATCTAGCGGGAGGCCCGATATAGAGCAGTTCTTC
.	TRBV27	11	.	TRBJ1-3	CASSLGNTIYF	TGTGCCAGCAGTTTAGGAAACACCATATATTTT
once	TRBV4-3	17	TRBD2	TRBJ2-7	CASSLHYPAGLVYEQYF	TGCGCCAGCAGCCTTCACTACCCCGCGGGACTAGTCTACGAGCAGTACTTC
.	TRBV9	16	.	TRBJ1-2	CASSDPVLRSDYGYTF	TGTGCCAGCAGCGATCCCGTCCTCCGGTCCGACTATGGCTACACCTTC
.	TRBV5-8	15	.	TRBJ1-5	CASSFPHGGNQPQHF	TGTGCCAGCAGCTTTCCCCACGGCGGCAATCAGCCCCAGCATTTT
.	TRBV28	16	.	TRBJ1-1	CASSQSQPLKNTEAFF	TGTGCCAGCAGTCAGAGCCAGCCGCTGAAGAACACTGAAGCTTTCTTT
.	TRBV7-9	14	.	TRBJ2-7	CASSLSGLSYEQYF	TGTGCCAGCAGCTTAAGCGGGCTCTCCTACGAGCAGTACTTC
.	TRBV7-3	16	.	TRBJ2-1	CASSLTAPSMNNEQFF	TGTGCCAGCAGCTTAACGGCCCCTTCGATGAACAATGAGCAGTTCTTC